This T cell receptor beta chain was obtained from a study of T-cell reconstitution after alpha-beta-depleted transplantation in children. TCRbeta library preparation incorporated unique molecular identifiers. One entry per CDR3 protein results from TCRdb running MiXCR on the PCR reads. In the table there are 400,000 to 450,000 distinct CDR3 sequences, 43% of which are singletons. This clonotype was seen a handful of times. CDR1 and CDR2 from the germline V gene are SGHRS and YFSETQ. CDR3 size: 17 residues. J lost 9 bases, V lost 4 bases, and 20 bases had no gene match. The source material was PBMCs, sampled before TCRalphabeta/CD19-depleted stem cell transplant. The V gene is TRBV5-1, the J gene TRBJ1-1; 8 bases fit TRBD1. This receptor was taken from a girl aged 2 to 9 with aplastic anemia, due to receive a stem cell transplant. CDR3 residues: CASSLRTGKVGAIKAFF. CDR3 DNA sequence: TGCGCCAGCAGCCTTCGGACAGGGAAGGTGGGCGCGATCAAAGCTTTCTTT.